A single sample gave rise to the 22 T cell receptor beta chains below, sequenced in a study of blood T cell repertoires in COVID-19. Assay used: immunoSEQ multiplex PCR; TCRdb lists only in-frame clones, some missing. The sample lists under 150,000 clones, 65% to 85% occurring once. Sequenced material: peripheral blood. The receptors stem from a man between 65 and 80 years old with acute or convalescent COVID-19.

The CDR3 sequence: CASSRRARLAGETYEQYF. The CDR3 DNA is TGTGCCAGCAGTCGCAGGGCTCGACTAGCGGGGGAGACCTACGAGCAGTACTTC. The V gene is TRBV27, the J gene TRBJ2-7; 12 bases are a match to TRBD2. Germline loops: CDR1 MNHEY, CDR2 SMNVEV (reference sequence). The CDR3 length is 18 residues. V gave up 5 bases and J gave up 2 bases; unmatched junction bases: 13.

The chain links TRBV2 to TRBJ1-5; D unclear. This CDR3 contains 14 residues. CDR1 and CDR2 from the germline V gene are SNHLY and FYNNEI. Between the trimmed V and J ends, which lost 3 bases and 0 bases, there was a span of 6 bases. The DNA of the CDR3 is TGTGCCAGCAGTGACCGTTATAGCAATCAGCCCCAGCATTTT. Amino acid sequence: CASSDRYSNQPQHF.

This chain uses TRBV4-2 with TRBJ1-3, with D hard to call. V lost 0 bases, J lost 0 bases, and 15 bases lay in between. The CDR3 totals 18 residues. Germline CDR1 reads LGHNA; CDR2 reads YNFKEQ. CDR3 DNA: TGTGCCAGCAGCCAAGATCTTGCCACTAGCGTCTCTGGAAACACCATATATTTT. It codes for CASSQDLATSVSGNTIYF.

V gene TRBV2 combines with J gene TRBJ2-2; TRBD1 matches at 10 bases. Germline assignment: CDR1 SNHLY and CDR2 FYNNEI. J was trimmed by 5 bases and V by 6 bases; bases with no gene match: 6. The CDR3 is 15 residues long. Written as DNA, the CDR3 is TGTGCCAGCAGACTCGGACAGGGGGTAACCGGGGAGCTGTTTTTT. As protein: CASRLGQGVTGELFF.

The table lists this clone with a few counts. The chain couples TRBV6-1 to TRBJ1-6; the D gene is possibly TRBD1 (6 bases). With 4 bases removed from V and 10 bases from J, the gap between germline ends came to 14 bases. CDR3 length: 14 amino acids. Germline V gene lookup returns CDR1 MNHNS and CDR2 SASEGT. The CDR3 region is CASSGAGEGSPLHF. CDR3 coding DNA: TGTGCCAGCAGTGGAGCAGGGGAAGGGTCACCCCTCCACTTT.

This chain links TRBV3-1 (or the pseudogene TRBV3-2) with TRBJ1-1; D possibly corresponds to TRBD1 (6 bases). CDR3 length: 13 residues. Germline CDR1 is LGHDT and CDR2 is YNNKEL (reference sequence). V was trimmed by 3 bases and J by 10 bases, leaving 15 bases between them. The CDR3, as DNA: TGTGCCAGCAGCCAGGGGGCCCTTGCTGTAGCTTTCTTT. Protein product: CASSQGALAVAFF.

DNA for the CDR3: TGTGCCAGCAGCGCCCCCTCTAGCGGGGGGGGTACGGGCACAGATACGCAGTATTTT. Its translation is CASSAPSSGGGTGTDTQYF. The genes are TRBV7-3 and TRBJ2-3; 12 bases map to TRBD2. Losses at the gene ends were 5 bases for V and 1 base for J; bases not matched to a gene: 13. Germline V lookup: CDR1 SGHTA, CDR2 FQGTGA. The CDR3 runs to 19 residues. The complete variable domain, with remaining parts taken from reference TRBV7-3 and TRBJ2-3, reads GAGVSQTPSNKVTEKGKYVELRCDPISGHTALYWYRQSLGQGPEFLIYFQGTGAADDSGLPNDRFFAVRPEGSVSTLKIQRTERGDSAVYLCASSAPSSGGGTGTDTQYFGPGTRLTVL.

The chain uses TRBV6-5 and TRBJ2-1; 11 bases agree with TRBD2. V trimming: 6 bases; J trimming: 5 bases; junction bases outside the gene matches: 6. Germline assignment: CDR1 MNHEY and CDR2 SVGAGI. The CDR3 totals 15 residues. CDR3 sequence (DNA): TGTGCCAGCAGCCTAATACTAGCGGGGGACAATGAGCAGTTCTTC. It encodes CASSLILAGDNEQFF.

This clone occurred a few times. Other DNA sequences within the sample encode an identical CDR3. The rearrangement links TRBV7-9 to TRBJ1-3; D is perhaps TRBD1 (5 bases). This CDR3 is 15 amino acids long. V lost 1 base and J 2 bases, leaving 9 bases between the germline ends. CDR1 is SEHNR and CDR2 is FQNEAQ in the germline V gene (reference sequence). CDR3 sequence: CASSLGQGAGNTIYF. In DNA, the CDR3 is TGTGCCAGCAGCTTAGGTCAGGGTGCTGGAAACACCATATATTTT.

This clone was seen repeatedly, ten times or more. This rearrangement joins TRBV10-1 to TRBJ2-7, with 7 bases lining up with TRBD1. This CDR3 comprises 16 residues. J lost 2 bases, V lost 0 bases, and 7 bases had no gene match. Per the germline V gene, CDR1 is WNHNN and CDR2 is SYGVQD (reference sequence). CDR3 loop: CASSESGSGQAYEQYF. CDR3 nucleotide sequence: TGCGCCAGCAGTGAGTCCGGCTCCGGACAGGCCTACGAGCAGTACTTC.

The rearrangement links TRBV12-3 or TRBV12-4 to TRBJ1-1; TRBD1 might be the D (6 bases). The CDR3 consists of 13 residues. Trimming took off 6 bases at V and 1 base at J, with 9 bases between the two ends. The CDR3 reads CASRTGQNTEAFF. DNA of the CDR3: TGTGCCAGCAGAACGGGACAGAACACTGAAGCTTTCTTT.

This clone was seen once. The chain has TRBV7-2 and TRBJ2-7; 8 bases are a match to TRBD2. Germline CDR1 is SGHTA and CDR2 is FQGNSA. J lost 0 bases, V lost 5 bases, and 6 bases had no gene match. CDR3 length: 15 amino acids. The CDR3 DNA follows: TGTGCCAGCAGCCTTAGCGGGGCCCACTCCTACGAGCAGTACTTC. Amino acids: CASSLSGAHSYEQYF. Looking up the rest from reference TRBV7-2 and TRBJ2-7 gives the full variable domain: GAGVSQSPSNKVTEKGKDVELRCDPISGHTALYWYRQSLGQGLEFLIYFQGNSAPDKSGLPSDRFSAERTGGSVSTLTIQRTQQEDSAVYLCASSLSGAHSYEQYFGPGTRLTVT.

This chain joins TRBV5-6 and TRBJ1-5; the D is unclear. The V gene's germline CDR1 is SGHDT and CDR2 YYEEEE. This CDR3 spans 14 amino acids. Trimming removed 3 bases at V and 0 bases at J, with 7 bases between. CDR3 sequence reads: CASSSPSSNQPQHF. CDR3 sequence (DNA): TGTGCCAGCAGCTCCCCGTCTAGCAATCAGCCCCAGCATTTT.

The chain joins TRBV24-1 to TRBJ1-5; no clear D. Germline loops: CDR1 KGHDR, CDR2 SFDVKD. The CDR3 length is 15 residues. Trimming removed 7 bases at V and 0 bases at J, with 12 bases between. CDR3 bases: TGTGCCACCAGCCCTGGGCAGTATAGCAATCAGCCCCAGCATTTT. This sequence encodes CATSPGQYSNQPQHF.

The V and J genes are TRBV2 and TRBJ1-1; 9 bases line up with TRBD1. The CDR3 covers 14 residues. V gave up 10 bases and J gave up 1 base; unmatched junction bases: 7. CDR1 SNHLY and CDR2 FYNNEI come from the germline V gene. CDR3 sequence: CATVPGQGNTEAFF. The CDR3 DNA is TGTGCCACCGTACCGGGACAGGGGAACACTGAAGCTTTCTTT.

This clone was counted only a few times. The chain uses TRBV4-1 and TRBJ1-1; no definite D call. The CDR3 sequence is 13 residues long. The V and J ends lost 4 bases and 10 bases respectively, with 16 bases between them. Germline V gene data show CDR1 as MGHRA and CDR2 as YSYEKL. The CDR3 region has the DNA TGCGCCAGCAGCCTTGAGGAGGGAGTAGGAGCTTTCTTT. It translates to CASSLEEGVGAFF.

The chain uses TRBV3-1 (or the pseudogene TRBV3-2) and TRBJ2-7, with D uncertain. V shed 1 base and J shed 0 bases, with 10 bases lying between them. Germline V gene sequence: CDR1 LGHDT, CDR2 YNNKEL (reference sequence). The CDR3 is 15 amino acids. As DNA, the CDR3 is TGTGCCAGCAGCCAAGTCCCTGGTAGCTCCTACGAGCAGTACTTC. Translated: CASSQVPGSSYEQYF.

V gene TRBV6-5 combines with J gene TRBJ2-1; 10 nucleotides align to TRBD2. J lost 3 bases, V lost 6 bases, and 5 bases had no gene match. Germline CDR1 is MNHEY and CDR2 is SVGAGI. This CDR3 region has 15 residues. The CDR3 protein is CASRSGTSVYNEQFF. CDR3 in DNA: TGTGCCAGCAGATCTGGGACTAGCGTCTACAATGAGCAGTTCTTC.

The chain links TRBV2 to TRBJ1-2, with 9 bases aligning to TRBD1. Germline CDR1 SNHLY, CDR2 FYNNEI. This CDR3 contains 17 residues. V gave up 3 bases and J gave up 3 bases; unmatched junction bases: 11. For the CDR3, the DNA is TGTGCCAGCAGTGACAACAGGGGGCGTTCGGGTTACTATGGCTACACCTTC. Translating it yields CASSDNRGRSGYYGYTF.

As concerns this clone: The junction and the germline gene differ at one end; a read error may be behind it. The genes are TRBV2 and TRBJ1-1; 8 bases line up with TRBD1. This CDR3 comprises 16 residues. The V gene's germline CDR1 is SNHLY and CDR2 FYNNEI. The CDR3 region has the DNA TGTGCCAGCAGTGAGTCAGGGGGCGAGTTGCTGTCGAAGGGGCTTTTT. It translates to CASSESGGELLSKGLF.

This chain connects TRBV18 to TRBJ1-6, with D perhaps matching TRBD1 (5 bases). This CDR3 spans 15 amino acids. The V end was cut by 2 bases, the J end by 7 bases, with 12 bases between. The germline V gene has CDR1 KGHSH and CDR2 LQKENI. The CDR3: CASSPNAGNNSPLHF. The DNA of the CDR3 is TGTGCCAGCTCACCAAACGCAGGGAACAATTCACCCCTCCACTTT.

V and J are TRBV6-6 and TRBJ1-1; perhaps TRBD1 as D (5 bases). Germline V gene data show CDR1 as MNHNY and CDR2 as SVGAGI (reference sequence). The V and J ends lost 5 bases and 10 bases respectively, with 17 bases between them. This CDR3 contains 13 residues. The CDR3 here is CASSPALPGGAFF. Here the CDR3 DNA reads TGTGCCAGCAGTCCCGCACTCCCCGGGGGAGCTTTCTTT.